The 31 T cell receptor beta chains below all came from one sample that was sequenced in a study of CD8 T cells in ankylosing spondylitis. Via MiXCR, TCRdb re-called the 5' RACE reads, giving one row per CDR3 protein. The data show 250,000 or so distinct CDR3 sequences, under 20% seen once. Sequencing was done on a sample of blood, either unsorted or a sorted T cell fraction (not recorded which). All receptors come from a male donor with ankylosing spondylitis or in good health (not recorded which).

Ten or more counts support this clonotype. CDR3 in DNA: TGCAGCGTTGGGGGGACAAGCGGGGACGAGCAGTACTTC. Translated, it gives CSVGGTSGDEQYF. This chain links TRBV29-1 with TRBJ2-7, with a possible D match to TRBD2 (7 bases). V lost 4 bases to trimming and J lost 5 bases, with 15 bases between them. Germline V gives CDR1 SQVTM, CDR2 ANQGSEA. This CDR3 is 13 amino acids long.

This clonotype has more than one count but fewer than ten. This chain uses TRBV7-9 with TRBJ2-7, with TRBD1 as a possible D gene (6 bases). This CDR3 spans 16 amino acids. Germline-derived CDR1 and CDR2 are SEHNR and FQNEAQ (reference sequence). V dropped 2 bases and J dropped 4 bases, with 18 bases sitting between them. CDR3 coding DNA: TGTGCCAGCAGCTTACCCCCCGGACAGACCCAATACGAGCAGTACTTC. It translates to CASSLPPGQTQYEQYF.

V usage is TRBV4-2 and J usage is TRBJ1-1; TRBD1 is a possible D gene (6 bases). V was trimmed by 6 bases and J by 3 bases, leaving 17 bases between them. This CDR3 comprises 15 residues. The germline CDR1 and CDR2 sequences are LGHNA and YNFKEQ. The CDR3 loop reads CASRGFGGQDTEAFF. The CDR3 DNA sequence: TGTGCCAGCAGGGGATTTGGGGGGCAGGACACTGAAGCTTTCTTT.

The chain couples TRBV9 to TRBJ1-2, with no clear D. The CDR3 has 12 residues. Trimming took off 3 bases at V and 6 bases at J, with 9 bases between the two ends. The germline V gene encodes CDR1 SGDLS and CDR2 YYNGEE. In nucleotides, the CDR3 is TGTGCCAGCAGCGCCGCCTCGAATGGCTACACCTTC. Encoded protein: CASSAASNGYTF.

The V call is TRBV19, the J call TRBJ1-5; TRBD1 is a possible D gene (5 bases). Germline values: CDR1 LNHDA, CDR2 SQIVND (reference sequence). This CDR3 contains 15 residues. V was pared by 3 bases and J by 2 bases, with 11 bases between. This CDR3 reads CASSMGGLRNQPQHF. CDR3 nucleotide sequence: TGTGCCAGTAGTATGGGGGGTTTGCGCAATCAGCCCCAGCATTTT.

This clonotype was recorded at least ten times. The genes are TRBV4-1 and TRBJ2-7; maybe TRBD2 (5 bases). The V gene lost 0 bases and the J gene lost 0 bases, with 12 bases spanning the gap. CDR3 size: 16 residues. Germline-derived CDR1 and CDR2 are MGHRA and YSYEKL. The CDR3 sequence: CASSQDLERSSYEQYF. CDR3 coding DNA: TGCGCCAGCAGCCAAGATTTAGAGCGGTCCTCCTACGAGCAGTACTTC.

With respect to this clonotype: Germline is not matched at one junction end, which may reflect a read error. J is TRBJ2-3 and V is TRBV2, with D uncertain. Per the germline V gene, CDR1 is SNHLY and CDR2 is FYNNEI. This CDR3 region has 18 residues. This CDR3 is CACSSGVIREIGTDTQYF. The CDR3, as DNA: TGTGCCTGCAGTAGTGGGGTCATTAGAGAGATTGGCACAGATACGCAGTATTTT.

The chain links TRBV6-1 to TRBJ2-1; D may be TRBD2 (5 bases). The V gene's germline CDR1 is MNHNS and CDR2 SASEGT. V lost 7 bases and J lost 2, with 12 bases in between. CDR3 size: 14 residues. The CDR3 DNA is TGTGCCAGCATAGGAGGTCGGGCCTACAATGAGCAGTTCTTC. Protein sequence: CASIGGRAYNEQFF.

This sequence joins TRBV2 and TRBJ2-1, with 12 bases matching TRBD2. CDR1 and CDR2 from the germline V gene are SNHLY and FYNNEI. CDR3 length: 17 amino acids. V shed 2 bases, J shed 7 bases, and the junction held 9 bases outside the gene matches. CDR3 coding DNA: TGTGCCAGCAGTGAATTTCTAGCGGGAGGGCTCAAGAATGAGCAGTTCTTC. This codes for CASSEFLAGGLKNEQFF.

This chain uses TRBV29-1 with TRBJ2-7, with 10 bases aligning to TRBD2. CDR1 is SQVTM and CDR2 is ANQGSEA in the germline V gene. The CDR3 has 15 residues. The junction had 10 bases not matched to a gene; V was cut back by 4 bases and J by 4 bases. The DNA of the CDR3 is TGCAGCGTTGTCCTAGCGGGAGAATTTACTTACGAGCAGTACTTC. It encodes CSVVLAGEFTYEQYF.

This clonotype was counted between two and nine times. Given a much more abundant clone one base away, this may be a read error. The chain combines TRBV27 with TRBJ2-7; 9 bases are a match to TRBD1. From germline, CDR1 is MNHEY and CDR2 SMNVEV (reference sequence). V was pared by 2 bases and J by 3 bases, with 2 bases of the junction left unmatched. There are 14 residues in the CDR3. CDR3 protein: CASSLRGQGYEQYF. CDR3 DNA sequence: TGTGCCAGCAGTTTACGGGGACAGGGCTACGAGCAGTACTTC.

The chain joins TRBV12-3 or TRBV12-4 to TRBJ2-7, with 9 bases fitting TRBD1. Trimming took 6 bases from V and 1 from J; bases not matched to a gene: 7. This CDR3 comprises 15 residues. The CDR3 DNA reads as TGTGCCAGCAGCGGGGACAGGGCTCTTTCCTACGAGCAGTACTTC. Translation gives CASSGDRALSYEQYF.

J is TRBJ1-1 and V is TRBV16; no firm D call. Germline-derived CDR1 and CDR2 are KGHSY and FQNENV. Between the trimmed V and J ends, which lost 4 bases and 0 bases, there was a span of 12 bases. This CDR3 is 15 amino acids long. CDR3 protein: CASSPNSGVNTEAFF. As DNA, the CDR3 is TGTGCCAGCAGCCCCAATTCTGGGGTGAACACTGAAGCTTTCTTT.

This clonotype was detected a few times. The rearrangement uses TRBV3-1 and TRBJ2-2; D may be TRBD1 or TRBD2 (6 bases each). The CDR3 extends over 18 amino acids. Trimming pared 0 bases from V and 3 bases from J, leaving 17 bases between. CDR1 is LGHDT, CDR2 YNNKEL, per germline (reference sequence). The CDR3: CASSQDGGQGLHTGELFF. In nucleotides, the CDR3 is TGTGCCAGCAGCCAAGATGGAGGGCAGGGGCTGCACACCGGGGAGCTGTTTTTT.

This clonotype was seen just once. CDR3: CASSPELARNNEQFF. In DNA form, the CDR3 reads TGTGCCAGCAGCCCCGAACTAGCGAGAAACAATGAGCAGTTCTTC. The chain uses TRBV7-2 and TRBJ2-1, with 7 bases matching TRBD2. The CDR3 contains 15 residues. The germline gives CDR1 SGHTA, CDR2 FQGNSA. V shed 5 bases, J shed 5 bases, and the junction held 9 bases outside the gene matches.

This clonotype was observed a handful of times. CDR3 in DNA: TGTGCCAGCAGCTCACCCCGCGTGGATGAGCAGTTCTTC. It is translated as CASSSPRVDEQFF. This rearrangement joins TRBV11-2 to TRBJ2-1; no clear D. The CDR3 has 13 residues. V was pared by 4 bases and J by 8 bases, with 12 bases between. CDR1 SGHAT and CDR2 FQNNGV come from the germline V gene.

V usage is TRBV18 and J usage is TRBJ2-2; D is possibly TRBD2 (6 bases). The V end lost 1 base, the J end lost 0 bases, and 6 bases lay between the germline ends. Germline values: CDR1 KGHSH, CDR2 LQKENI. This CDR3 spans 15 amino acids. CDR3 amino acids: CASSPRGANTGELFF. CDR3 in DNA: TGTGCCAGCTCACCACGGGGGGCGAACACCGGGGAGCTGTTTTTT.

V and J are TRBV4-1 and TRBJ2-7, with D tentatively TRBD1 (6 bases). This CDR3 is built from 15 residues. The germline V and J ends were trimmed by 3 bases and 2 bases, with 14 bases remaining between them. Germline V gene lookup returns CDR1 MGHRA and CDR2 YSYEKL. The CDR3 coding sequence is TGCGCCAGCAGCCAGGAGACAGGACTCGCCTACGAGCAGTACTTC. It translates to CASSQETGLAYEQYF.

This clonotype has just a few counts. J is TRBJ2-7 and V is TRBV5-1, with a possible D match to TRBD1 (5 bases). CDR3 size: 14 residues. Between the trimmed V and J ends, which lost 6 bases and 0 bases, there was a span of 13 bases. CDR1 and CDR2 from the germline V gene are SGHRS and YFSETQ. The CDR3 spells CASTPVQGSYEQYF. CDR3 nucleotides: TGCGCCAGCACCCCGGTGCAGGGCTCCTACGAGCAGTACTTC.

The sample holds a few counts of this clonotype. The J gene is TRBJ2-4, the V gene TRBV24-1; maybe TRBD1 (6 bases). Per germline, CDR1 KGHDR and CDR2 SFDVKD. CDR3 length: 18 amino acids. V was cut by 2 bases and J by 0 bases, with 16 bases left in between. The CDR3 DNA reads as TGTGCCACCAGTGATTCCGGGACAACCAACGTAGCCAAAAACATTCAGTACTTC. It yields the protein CATSDSGTTNVAKNIQYF.

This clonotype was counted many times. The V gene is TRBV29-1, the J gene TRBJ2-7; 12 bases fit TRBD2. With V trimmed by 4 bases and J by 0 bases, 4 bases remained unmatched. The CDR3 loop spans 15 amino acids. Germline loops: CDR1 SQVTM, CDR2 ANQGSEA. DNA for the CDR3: TGCAGCGTTGCCCGACTAGCGGGAGCCTCCTACGAGCAGTACTTC. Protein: CSVARLAGASYEQYF.

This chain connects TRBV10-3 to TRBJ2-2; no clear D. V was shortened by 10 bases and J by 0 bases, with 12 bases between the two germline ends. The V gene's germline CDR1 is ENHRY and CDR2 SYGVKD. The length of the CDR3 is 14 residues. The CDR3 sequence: CASQVGANTGELFF. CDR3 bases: TGTGCCAGCCAAGTAGGAGCGAACACCGGGGAGCTGTTTTTT.

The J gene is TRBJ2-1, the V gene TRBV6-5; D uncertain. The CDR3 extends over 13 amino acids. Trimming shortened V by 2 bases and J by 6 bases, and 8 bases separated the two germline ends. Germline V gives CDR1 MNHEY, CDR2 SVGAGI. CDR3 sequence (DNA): TGTGCCAGCAGTTACGGAAGGTCCAATGAGCAGTTCTTC. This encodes CASSYGRSNEQFF.

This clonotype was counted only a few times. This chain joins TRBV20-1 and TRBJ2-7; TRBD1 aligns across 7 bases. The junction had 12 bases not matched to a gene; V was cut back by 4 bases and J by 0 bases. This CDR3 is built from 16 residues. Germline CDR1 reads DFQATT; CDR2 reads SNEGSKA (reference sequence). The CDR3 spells CSANPIGGYSSYEQYF. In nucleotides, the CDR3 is TGCAGTGCTAACCCCATAGGGGGCTATAGCTCCTACGAGCAGTACTTC.

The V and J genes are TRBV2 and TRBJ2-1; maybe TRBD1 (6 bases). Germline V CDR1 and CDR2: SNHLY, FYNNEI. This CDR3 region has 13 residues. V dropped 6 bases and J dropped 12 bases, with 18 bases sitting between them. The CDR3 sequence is CASRGTLFKGQFF. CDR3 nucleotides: TGTGCCAGCAGAGGGACACTATTTAAGGGGCAGTTCTTC.

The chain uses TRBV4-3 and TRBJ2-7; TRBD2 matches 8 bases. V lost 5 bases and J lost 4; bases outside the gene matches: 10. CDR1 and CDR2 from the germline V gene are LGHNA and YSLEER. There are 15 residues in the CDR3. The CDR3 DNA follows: TGCGCCAGCAGCTCACGAAGCGGGAGTGTTTACGAGCAGTACTTC. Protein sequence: CASSSRSGSVYEQYF.

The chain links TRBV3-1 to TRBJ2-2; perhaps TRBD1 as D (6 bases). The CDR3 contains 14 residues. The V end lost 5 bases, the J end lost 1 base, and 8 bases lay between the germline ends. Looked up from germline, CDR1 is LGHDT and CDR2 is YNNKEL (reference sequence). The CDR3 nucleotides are TGTGCCAGCAGCAAGGGACAGAACACCGGGGAGCTGTTTTTT. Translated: CASSKGQNTGELFF.

CDR3: CASSAPNSYEQYF. CDR3 nucleotide sequence: TGTGCCAGCAGTGCCCCGAACTCCTACGAGCAGTACTTC. The chain combines TRBV25-1 with TRBJ2-7; no reliable D call. The CDR3 runs 13 residues. Germline CDR1 and CDR2: MGHDK and SYGVNS. The V end lost 4 bases, the J end lost 0 bases, and 7 bases lay between the germline ends.

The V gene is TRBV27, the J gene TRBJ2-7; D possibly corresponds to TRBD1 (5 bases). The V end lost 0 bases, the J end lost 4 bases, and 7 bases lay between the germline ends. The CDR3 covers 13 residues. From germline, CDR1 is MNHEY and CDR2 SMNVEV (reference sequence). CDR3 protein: CASSLSAGYEQYF. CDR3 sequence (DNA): TGTGCCAGCAGTTTATCCGCAGGGTACGAGCAGTACTTC.

In DNA form, the CDR3 reads TGTGCCAGCAGCTTGGGGGACGGACTAGCCGATGAGCAGTTCTTC. Protein: CASSLGDGLADEQFF. The V call is TRBV7-9, the J call TRBJ2-1; 8 bases line up with TRBD2. CDR1 and CDR2 (germline): SEHNR, FQNEAQ (reference sequence). The CDR3 consists of 15 residues. The trim removed 3 bases at V and 8 bases at J, leaving 9 bases unmatched.

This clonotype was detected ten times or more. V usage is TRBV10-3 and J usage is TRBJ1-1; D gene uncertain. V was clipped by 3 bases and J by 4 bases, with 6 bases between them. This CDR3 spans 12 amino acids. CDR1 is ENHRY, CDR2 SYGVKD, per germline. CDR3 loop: CAISDRGTEAFF. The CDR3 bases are TGTGCCATCAGTGATCGGGGCACTGAAGCTTTCTTT.